This TCR beta chain was observed in a study of cytomegalovirus exposure and HLA in healthy donors. The wider study: The same platform used for the approximately 670 first-cohort repertoires was also used for the roughly 130 validation repertoires, as a later analysis reported. Study-level points and caveats: Researchers catalogued roughly 170 TCR beta chains as cytomegalovirus-associated.

Assay: immunoSEQ multiplex PCR; the TCRdb copy retains only in-frame clones and omits some. The sample consists of a few hundred thousand clones, approximately 83% of them appearing once. The study drew the donors from its approximately 130-subject validation cohort, separate from the roughly 700-subject first cohort. Trimming shortened V by 4 bases and J by 4 bases, and 8 bases separated the two germline ends. This CDR3 spans 13 amino acids. Per germline, CDR1 WNHNN and CDR2 SYGVQD (reference sequence). With respect to this clone: Antigen specificity is unknown.

The chain joins TRBV10-1 to TRBJ1-3; the D is unclear. Sequenced material: PBMCs. This receptor was taken from a woman aged 18-35 years in good health and CMV-seronegative. For the CDR3, the DNA is TGCGCCAGCAGTGTCGGAGGGGGAAACACCATATATTTT. Translated, it gives CASSVGGGNTIYF.